Presented here are 14 T cell receptor beta chains from one specimen sequenced in a study of blood T cell repertoires in COVID-19. Generated by immunoSEQ multiplex PCR, the TCRdb table keeps only in-frame clones and is missing some. The data show about 140,000 clones, roughly 88% seen once. Sequences were obtained from peripheral blood. Every receptor here comes from a woman aged 60-70 years with acute or convalescent COVID-19.

V is TRBV7-2 and J is TRBJ2-5; a weak D match, TRBD1 (6 bases). V shed 5 bases and J shed 3 bases, with 16 bases lying between them. Germline-derived CDR1 and CDR2 are SGHTA and FQGNSA. The CDR3 length is 15 residues. The CDR3, as DNA: TGTGCCAGCAGCATAGGGACATGGGTTGAAGAGACCCAGTACTTC. Protein sequence: CASSIGTWVEETQYF.

J is TRBJ1-3 and V is TRBV7-9, with D perhaps matching TRBD1 (6 bases). Trimming removed 0 bases from V and 1 base from J, with 13 bases in between. The germline V gene encodes CDR1 SEHNR and CDR2 FQNEAQ (reference sequence). The CDR3 has 17 amino acids. The DNA of the CDR3 is TGTGCCAGCAGCTTAGCGCTGGCAGGGGTTTCTGGAAACACCATATATTTT. It translates to CASSLALAGVSGNTIYF.

The CDR3 loop is CASSLDVAGGGGYTF. The DNA for the CDR3 is TGTGCCAGCAGCTTAGACGTTGCAGGGGGAGGTGGCTACACCTTC. The chain recombines TRBV7-9 with TRBJ1-2; 7 bases align to TRBD1. The CDR3 contains 15 residues. Trimming removed 1 base from V and 7 bases from J; junction bases left unmatched: 9. Germline-derived CDR1 and CDR2 are SEHNR and FQNEAQ (reference sequence). Supplemented by reference TRBV7-9 and TRBJ1-2, the full variable domain reads DTGVSQNPRHKITKRGQNVTFRCDPISEHNRLYWYRQTLGQGPEFLTYFQNEAQLEKSRLLSDRFSAERPKGSFSTLEIQRTEQGDSAMYLCASSLDVAGGGGYTFGSGTRLTVV.

The rearrangement links TRBV4-1 to TRBJ2-5; 8 bases align to TRBD2. V lost 1 base to trimming and J lost 6 bases; unmatched junction nucleotides: 7. This CDR3 region has 15 residues. Germline assignment: CDR1 MGHRA and CDR2 YSYEKL. The CDR3, as DNA: TGCGCCAGCAGCCAAGTCGAGGTAGCGGGGCAGACCCAGTACTTC. This translates into CASSQVEVAGQTQYF.

The chain has TRBV5-4 and TRBJ2-5; a weak D match, TRBD1 (6 bases). Germline values: CDR1 SGHNT, CDR2 YYREEE (reference sequence). Trimming stripped 1 base from V and 5 bases from J, with 15 bases between. This CDR3 spans 15 amino acids. The CDR3 nucleotides are TGTGCCAGCAGCTTGAGGGCAGGGGCGACGGAGACCCAGTACTTC. It codes for CASSLRAGATETQYF.

The rearrangement uses TRBV9 and TRBJ2-5; TRBD2 is a possible D gene (6 bases). CDR1 is SGDLS, CDR2 YYNGEE, per germline. V lost 5 bases and J 1 base, leaving 9 bases between the germline ends. The length of the CDR3 is 13 residues. The CDR3 reads CASRGRGQETQYF. The CDR3 bases are TGTGCCAGCAGGGGGCGGGGCCAAGAGACCCAGTACTTC.

This clone was observed a single time. This chain links TRBV7-2 with TRBJ2-5; 8 bases are a match to TRBD1. This CDR3 is built from 17 residues. Germline V lookup: CDR1 SGHTA, CDR2 FQGNSA. Losses at the gene ends were 3 bases for V and 5 bases for J; bases not matched to a gene: 14. The CDR3 region has the DNA TGTGCCAGCAGCTTGGGAAACTTCCAGGGGGCTGGGGAGACCCAGTACTTC. This codes for CASSLGNFQGAGETQYF.

The CDR3 sequence is CAWSLKDRDGTEAFF. In DNA form, the CDR3 reads TGTGCCTGGAGTTTAAAGGACAGGGACGGAACTGAAGCTTTCTTT. The chain carries TRBV30 and TRBJ1-1; 8 bases are a match to TRBD1. From germline, CDR1 is GTSNPN and CDR2 SVGIG (reference sequence). The CDR3 covers 15 residues. The V and J ends lost 2 bases and 5 bases, in that order; junction bases with no gene match: 10.

This sequence joins TRBV7-3 and TRBJ2-1, with D unclear. Germline CDR1 is SGHTA and CDR2 is FQGTGA. This CDR3 comprises 12 residues. V was clipped by 3 bases and J by 5 bases, with 5 bases between them. The CDR3 DNA reads TGTGCCAGCAGCTTTAGCAACAATGAGCAGTTCTTC. As protein: CASSFSNNEQFF.

This clone turned up a few times. V and J are TRBV15 and TRBJ1-1; weak D call: TRBD1 (5 bases). The CDR3 spans 14 residues. Trimming took 1 base from V and 4 from J, leaving 10 bases between them. The germline V gene has CDR1 LNHNV and CDR2 YYDKDF (reference sequence). The CDR3 sequence: CATSRVPRVTEAFF. The CDR3 bases are TGTGCCACCAGCAGAGTCCCCAGGGTCACTGAAGCTTTCTTT.

This clone was observed once. The rearrangement links TRBV18 to TRBJ1-4, with D uncertain. The CDR3 length is 16 residues. Per the germline V gene, CDR1 is KGHSH and CDR2 is LQKENI. The V and J ends lost 3 bases and 7 bases respectively, with 18 bases between them. CDR3 residues: CASSPDGPRTVEKLFF. Here the CDR3 DNA reads TGTGCCAGCTCACCCGACGGACCCAGGACTGTTGAAAAACTGTTTTTT.

This chain connects TRBV9 to TRBJ1-1; maybe TRBD1 (5 bases). Germline V gene data show CDR1 as SGDLS and CDR2 as YYNGEE. Between the trimmed V and J ends, which lost 0 bases and 4 bases, there was a span of 22 bases. This CDR3 has 18 amino acids. The CDR3 bases are TGTGCCAGCAGCGTAGGTGAAGTGGGGCAGATAAGAGGCACTGAAGCTTTCTTT. It yields the protein CASSVGEVGQIRGTEAFF. The full variable domain, its missing parts supplied by reference TRBV9 and TRBJ1-1, is DSGVTQTPKHLITATGQRVTLRCSPRSGDLSVYWYQQSLDQGLQFLIQYYNGEERAKGNILERFSAQQFPDLHSELNLSSLELGDSALYFCASSVGEVGQIRGTEAFFGQGTRLTVV.

The chain links TRBV6-5 to TRBJ1-5; D is ambiguous. This CDR3 has 15 residues. The V gene's germline CDR1 is MNHEY and CDR2 SVGAGI. The germline V and J ends were trimmed by 7 bases and 0 bases, with 13 bases remaining between them. The CDR3 reads CASNTAVDSNQPQHF. Written as DNA, the CDR3 is TGTGCCAGCAATACCGCGGTAGATAGCAATCAGCCCCAGCATTTT.

The rearrangement links TRBV11-2 to TRBJ1-3; D is uncertain. This CDR3 contains 10 residues. Looked up from germline, CDR1 is SGHAT and CDR2 is FQNNGV. Trimming removed 6 bases at V and 6 bases at J, with 3 bases between. CDR3 in amino acids: CASRQNTIYF. Here the CDR3 DNA reads TGTGCCAGCAGACAAAACACCATATATTTT.